This TCR beta chain appears in the sequencing data of a study of T cells in Graves' hyperthyroidism and ophthalmopathy. For ophthalmopathy patients, the Clinical Activity Score was at least 3 and the NOSPECS grade at least 4; duration was under 3 months. Clinical symptoms, serum thyroxine and TRAb, thyroid ultrasound and orbital computed tomography were used for the diagnoses. This clonotype was seen only a few times. V gave up 6 bases and J gave up 3 bases; unmatched junction bases: 3. The CDR3 runs to 14 residues. Germline lookup yields CDR1 MNHNS and CDR2 SASEGT. TCR beta CDR3 region amplification was performed from RNA transcripts. Primed by the HTBI set, a first-round RT-PCR was run on the TCR CDR3. MiXCR, run by TCRdb on the multiplex PCR reads, gives a single entry per CDR3 protein. The sample yields about 530,000 distinct CDR3 sequences, approximately 17% seen once.

The rearrangement uses TRBV6-1 and TRBJ1-3; 9 nucleotides line up with TRBD1. The sample comprised blood. The TCR sequence derives from a woman aged 18-29 years with Graves' ophthalmopathy. CDR3 nucleotide sequence: TGTGCCAGCAGAGGACAGGGGCATGGAAACACCATATATTTT. Protein sequence: CASRGQGHGNTIYF.